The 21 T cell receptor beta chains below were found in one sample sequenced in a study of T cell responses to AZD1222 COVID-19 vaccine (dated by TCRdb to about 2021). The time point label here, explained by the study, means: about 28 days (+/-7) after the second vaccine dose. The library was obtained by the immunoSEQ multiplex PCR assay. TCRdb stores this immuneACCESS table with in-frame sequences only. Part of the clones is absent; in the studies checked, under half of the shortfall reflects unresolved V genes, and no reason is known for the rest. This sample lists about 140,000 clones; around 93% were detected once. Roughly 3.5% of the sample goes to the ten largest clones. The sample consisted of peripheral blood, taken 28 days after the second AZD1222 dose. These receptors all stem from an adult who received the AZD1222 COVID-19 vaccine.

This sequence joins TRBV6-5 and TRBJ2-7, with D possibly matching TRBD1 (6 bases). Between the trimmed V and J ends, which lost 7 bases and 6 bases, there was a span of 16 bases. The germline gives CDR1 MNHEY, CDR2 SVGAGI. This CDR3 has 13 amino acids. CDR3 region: CASNQNTGTEQYF. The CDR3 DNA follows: TGTGCCAGCAATCAAAACACAGGGACCGAGCAGTACTTC.

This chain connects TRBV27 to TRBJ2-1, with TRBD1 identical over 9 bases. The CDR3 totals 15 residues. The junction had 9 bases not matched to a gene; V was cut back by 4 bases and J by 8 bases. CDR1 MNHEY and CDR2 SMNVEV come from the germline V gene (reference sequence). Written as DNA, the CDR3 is TGTGCCAGCAGTTCGCGCGGGACAGGGTGGGATGAGCAGTTCTTC. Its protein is CASSSRGTGWDEQFF.

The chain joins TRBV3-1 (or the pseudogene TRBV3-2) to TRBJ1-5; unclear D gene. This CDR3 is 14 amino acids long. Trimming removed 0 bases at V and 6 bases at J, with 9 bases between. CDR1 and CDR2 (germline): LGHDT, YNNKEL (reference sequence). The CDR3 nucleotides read TGTGCCAGCAGCCAAGACCAGATTACTCAGCCCCAGCATTTT. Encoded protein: CASSQDQITQPQHF.

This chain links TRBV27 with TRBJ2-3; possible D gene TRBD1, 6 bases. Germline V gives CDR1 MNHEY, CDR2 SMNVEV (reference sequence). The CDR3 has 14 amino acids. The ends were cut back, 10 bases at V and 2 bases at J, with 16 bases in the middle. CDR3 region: CATNRDTSTDTQYF. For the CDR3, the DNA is TGTGCCACGAACCGGGACACATCCACAGATACGCAGTATTTT.

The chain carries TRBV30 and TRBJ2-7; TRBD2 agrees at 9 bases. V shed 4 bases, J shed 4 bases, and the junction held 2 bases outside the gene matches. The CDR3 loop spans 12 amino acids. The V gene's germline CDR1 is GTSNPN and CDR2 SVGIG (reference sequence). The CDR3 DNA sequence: TGTGCCTGGACTAGCGGGACGTACGAGCAGTACTTC. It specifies CAWTSGTYEQYF.

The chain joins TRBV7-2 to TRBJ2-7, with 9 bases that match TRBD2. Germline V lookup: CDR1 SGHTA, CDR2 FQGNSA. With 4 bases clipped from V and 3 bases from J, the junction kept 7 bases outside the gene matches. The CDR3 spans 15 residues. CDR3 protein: CASSSVAGEYYEQYF. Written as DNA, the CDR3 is TGTGCCAGCAGCTCAGTAGCGGGAGAATACTACGAGCAGTACTTC.

CDR3 DNA sequence: TGTGCCAGCAGCTTAGGCGGGATGGACAGTCAGCCCCAGCATTTT. Encoded protein: CASSLGGMDSQPQHF. The chain joins TRBV7-2 to TRBJ1-5; TRBD1 might be the D (6 bases). The germline V gene encodes CDR1 SGHTA and CDR2 FQGNSA. V was cut by 1 base and J by 6 bases, with 13 bases left in between. There are 15 residues in the CDR3.

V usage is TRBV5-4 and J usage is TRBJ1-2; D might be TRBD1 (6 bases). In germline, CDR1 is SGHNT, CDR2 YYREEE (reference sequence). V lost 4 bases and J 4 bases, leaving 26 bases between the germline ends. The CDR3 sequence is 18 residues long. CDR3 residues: CASSPGGRRTERGYGYTF. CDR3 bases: TGTGCCAGCAGCCCTGGGGGGCGGAGGACCGAACGGGGCTATGGCTACACCTTC.

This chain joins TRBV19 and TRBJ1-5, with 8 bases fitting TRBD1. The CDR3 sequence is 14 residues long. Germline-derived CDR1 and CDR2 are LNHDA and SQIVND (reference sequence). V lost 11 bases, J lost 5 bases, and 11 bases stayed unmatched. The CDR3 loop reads CAGKKQGEDQPQHF. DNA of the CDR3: TGTGCCGGAAAGAAACAGGGGGAGGATCAGCCCCAGCATTTT.

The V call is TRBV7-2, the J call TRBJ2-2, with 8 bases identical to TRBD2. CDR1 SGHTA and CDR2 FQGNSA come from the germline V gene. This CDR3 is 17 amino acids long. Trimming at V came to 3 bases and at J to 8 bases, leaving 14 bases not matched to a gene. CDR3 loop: CASSFFRAGGSRGELFF. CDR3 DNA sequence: TGTGCCAGCAGCTTTTTTAGGGCGGGAGGCTCTCGAGGGGAGCTGTTTTTT.

CDR3 region: CASSSSGSQNEQFF. The CDR3 region has the DNA TGTGCCAGCAGCTCCAGCGGGAGTCAAAATGAGCAGTTCTTC. The chain recombines TRBV7-3 with TRBJ2-1, with 8 bases lining up with TRBD2. This CDR3 region has 14 residues. The V gene's germline CDR1 is SGHTA and CDR2 FQGTGA. J lost 7 bases, V lost 4 bases, and 6 bases had no gene match. The full variable domain, in which reference TRBV7-3 and TRBJ2-1 provide the parts outside the CDR3, is GAGVSQTPSNKVTEKGKYVELRCDPISGHTALYWYRQSLGQGPEFLIYFQGTGAADDSGLPNDRFFAVRPEGSVSTLKIQRTERGDSAVYLCASSSSGSQNEQFFGPGTRLTVL.

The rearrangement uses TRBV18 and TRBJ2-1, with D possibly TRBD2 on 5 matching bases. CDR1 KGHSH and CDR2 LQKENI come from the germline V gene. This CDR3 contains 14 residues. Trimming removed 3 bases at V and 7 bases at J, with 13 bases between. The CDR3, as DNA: TGTGCCAGCTCACCGGGAGCCGGAGGTAATGAGCAGTTCTTC. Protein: CASSPGAGGNEQFF. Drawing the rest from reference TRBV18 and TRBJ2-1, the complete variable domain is NAGVMQNPRHLVRRRGQEARLRCSPMKGHSHVYWYRQLPEEGLKFMVYLQKENIIDESGMPKERFSAEFPKEGPSILRIQQVVRGDSAAYFCASSPGAGGNEQFFGPGTRLTVL.

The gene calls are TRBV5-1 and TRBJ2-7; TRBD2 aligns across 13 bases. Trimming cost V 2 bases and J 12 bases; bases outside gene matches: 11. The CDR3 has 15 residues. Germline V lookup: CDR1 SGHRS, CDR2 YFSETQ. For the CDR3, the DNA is TGCGCCAGCAGCTTAGAAGGACTAGCGGGAGAGGGTCCGTACTTC. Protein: CASSLEGLAGEGPYF.

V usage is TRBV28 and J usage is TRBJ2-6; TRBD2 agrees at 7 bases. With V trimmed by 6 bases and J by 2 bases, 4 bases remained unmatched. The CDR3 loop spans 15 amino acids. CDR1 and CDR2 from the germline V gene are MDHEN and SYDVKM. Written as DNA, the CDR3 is TGTGCCAGCAGCCTGGGGGGGGCTGGGGCCAACGTCCTGACTTTC. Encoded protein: CASSLGGAGANVLTF.

The CDR3 protein is CASSYLANQETQYF. As DNA, the CDR3 is TGTGCCAGCAGCTACCTAGCGAATCAAGAGACCCAGTACTTC. The chain uses TRBV11-2 and TRBJ2-5, with a possible D match to TRBD2 (6 bases). The V end was cut by 4 bases, the J end by 2 bases, with 11 bases between. The germline V gene encodes CDR1 SGHAT and CDR2 FQNNGV. The CDR3 spans 14 residues.

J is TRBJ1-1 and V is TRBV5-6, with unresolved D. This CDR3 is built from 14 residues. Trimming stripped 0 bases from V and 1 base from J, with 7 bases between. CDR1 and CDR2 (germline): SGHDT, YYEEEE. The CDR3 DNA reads TGTGCCAGCAGCTTGGTTCGGGCGAACACTGAAGCTTTCTTT. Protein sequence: CASSLVRANTEAFF.

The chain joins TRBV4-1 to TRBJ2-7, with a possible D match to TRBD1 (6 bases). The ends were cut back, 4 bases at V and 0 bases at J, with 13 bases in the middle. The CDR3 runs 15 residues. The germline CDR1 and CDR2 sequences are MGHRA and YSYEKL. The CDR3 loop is CASSRGHLSSYEQYF. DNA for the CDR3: TGCGCCAGCAGCCGGGGACACCTAAGCTCCTACGAGCAGTACTTC.

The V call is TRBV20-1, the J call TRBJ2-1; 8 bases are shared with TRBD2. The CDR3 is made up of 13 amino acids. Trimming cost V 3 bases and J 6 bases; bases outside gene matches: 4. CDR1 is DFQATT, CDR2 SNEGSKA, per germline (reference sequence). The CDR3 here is CSASTGGPNEQFF. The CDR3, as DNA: TGCAGTGCTAGTACGGGGGGGCCCAATGAGCAGTTCTTC.

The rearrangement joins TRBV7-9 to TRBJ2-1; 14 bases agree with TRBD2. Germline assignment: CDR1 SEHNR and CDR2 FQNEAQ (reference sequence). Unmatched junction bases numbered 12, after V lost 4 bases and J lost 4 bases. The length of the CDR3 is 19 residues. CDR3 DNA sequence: TGTGCCAGCAGCTCTCCTCCCGGGACTAGCGGGAGCACTTACAATGAGCAGTTCTTC. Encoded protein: CASSSPPGTSGSTYNEQFF.

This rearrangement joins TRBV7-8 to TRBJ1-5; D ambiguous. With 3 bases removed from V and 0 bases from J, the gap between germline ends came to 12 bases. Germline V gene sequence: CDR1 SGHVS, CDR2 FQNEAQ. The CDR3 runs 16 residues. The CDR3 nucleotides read TGTGCCAGCAGCTTTAATTACAGAAGTAGCAATCAGCCCCAGCATTTT. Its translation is CASSFNYRSSNQPQHF.

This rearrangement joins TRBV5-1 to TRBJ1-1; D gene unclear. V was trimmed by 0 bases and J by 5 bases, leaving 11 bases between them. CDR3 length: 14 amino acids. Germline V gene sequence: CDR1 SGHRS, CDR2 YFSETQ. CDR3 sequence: CASSLEGRGTEAFF. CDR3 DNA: TGCGCCAGCAGCTTGGAGGGCCGAGGGACTGAAGCTTTCTTT.